This T cell receptor (beta chain) was captured by sequencing in a study of blood T cell repertoires in COVID-19. The germline gives CDR1 SNHLY, CDR2 FYNNEI. The germline V and J ends were trimmed by 8 bases and 10 bases, with 15 bases remaining between them. The CDR3 is made up of 12 amino acids. Followed over time, Seattle patients had been enrolled while infection was active. The repertoire was sequenced with immunoSEQ multiplex PCR; TCRdb's copy has only in-frame clones and lacks some. The sample holds approximately 260,000 clones, 75% to 90% seen once. The specimen was peripheral blood. This sequence originates from a woman in her 70s with COVID-19, enrolled during active disease. The chain joins TRBV2 to TRBJ2-1; no firm D call. CDR3 sequence: CASRLAPTEQFF. In DNA, the CDR3 is TGTGCCAGCCGTCTGGCCCCCACAGAGCAGTTCTTC.